Listed below are T cell receptor beta chains from one sample, sequenced in a study of technical replicates of blood from four donors. TCRdb's table, derived via immunoSEQ multiplex PCR, lists solely in-frame clones and lacks some. The sample holds some 93,000 clones, 95% seen once. Sample: T cells isolated from PBMCs. The receptors originated from a human donor in good health. CDR3s include the opening cysteine and the closing phenylalanine or tryptophan. The order of the fields is D gene, J gene, V gene, clone size, CDR3 DNA, CDR3 protein. D genes are given only for firm matches. Size is omitted from some rows. Given values are once, few, many or a class for expanded clones.

>TRBD1|TRBJ2-1|TRBV7-6|once
TGTGCCAGCAGCTTAGTGGACAGGGGGCAGGACAATGAGCAGTTCTTC
CASSLVDRGQDNEQFF
>NA|TRBJ2-7|TRBV4-1|NA
TGCGCCAGCAGCCAAGACGGGTGGCTCCGCGAGCAGTACTTC
CASSQDGWLREQYF
>TRBD1|TRBJ2-7|TRBV7-9|NA
TGTGCCAGCAGCTCGGGACAGGGATTCGACGAGCAGTACTTC
CASSSGQGFDEQYF
>NA|TRBJ1-5|TRBV2|NA
TGTGCCAGCAGTGCAGGGAGGGGCAATCAGCCCCAGCATTTT
CASSAGRGNQPQHF
>NA|TRBJ2-3|TRBV6-5|NA
TGTGCCAGCAGTTACGGGATAGGTTGGGGGCCAGATACGCAGTATTTT
CASSYGIGWGPDTQYF
>NA|TRBJ2-4|TRBV2|NA
TGTGCCAGCAGTGACCGGGTTAAAAACATTCAGTACTTC
CASSDRVKNIQYF
>NA|TRBJ1-5|TRBV6-4|NA
TGTGCCAGCAGTACAGAATATAGCAATCAGCCCCAGCATTTT
CASSTEYSNQPQHF
>TRBD2|TRBJ2-5|TRBV11-2|NA
TGTGCCAGCAGCAGGAGGGGAGGACTAGCGGGACAAGAGACCCAGTACTTC
CASSRRGGLAGQETQYF
>TRBD1|TRBJ2-7|TRBV7-6|NA
TGTGCCAGCAGCTCCGGACAGGTCGTGAGCGAGCAGTACTTC
CASSSGQVVSEQYF
>NA|TRBJ1-2|TRBV6-5|NA
TGTGCCAGCAGTTACTCGGCAGGGAAGTATGGCTACACCTTC
CASSYSAGKYGYTF
>TRBD2|TRBJ2-1|TRBV5-1|NA
TGCGCCAGCAGCTTGGCTAGCGGATCTTACAATGAGCAGTTCTTC
CASSLASGSYNEQFF
>TRBD1|TRBJ2-3|TRBV5-1|NA
TGCGCCAGCAGCTTGGACAGGGGTGGCGCAGATACGCAGTATTTT
CASSLDRGGADTQYF
>TRBD2|TRBJ2-1|TRBV7-6|NA
TGTGCCAGCAGCTTAGTCGCTAGCGGGAGTTACAATGAGCAGTTCTTC
CASSLVASGSYNEQFF
>TRBD1|TRBJ2-1|TRBV2|NA
TGTGCCAGCACCCCGGGACAGGGGGCGGTGGGCGAGCAGTTCTTC
CASTPGQGAVGEQFF
>TRBD2|TRBJ2-3|TRBV19|NA
TGTGCCAGTAGCCCGACTAGCGGTAGTAGGGATACGCAGTATTTT
CASSPTSGSRDTQYF
>TRBD2|TRBJ2-1|TRBV4-1|NA
TGCGCCAGCAGCCAATTGGGACTAGCGGGGCTCCGGGCCTTCAATGAGCAGTTCTTC
CASSQLGLAGLRAFNEQFF
>TRBD1|TRBJ1-1|TRBV6-5|NA
TGTGCCAGCATGTCAAGGGGGCTTAACACTGAAGCTTTCTTT
CASMSRGLNTEAFF
>NA|TRBJ2-2|TRBV5-1|NA
TGCGCCAGCAGCTTGGATGGAGGGAACACCGGGGAGCTGTTTTTT
CASSLDGGNTGELFF
>TRBD1|TRBJ2-7|TRBV5-1|once
TGCGCCAGCAGCACCCTGGGACAGGGGGCGATTGACGAGCAGTACTTC
CASSTLGQGAIDEQYF
>NA|TRBJ2-5|TRBV7-7|NA
TGTGCCAGCAGCCCCAACTTTCGAGAGACCCAGTACTTC
CASSPNFRETQYF
>TRBD1|TRBJ1-1|TRBV5-1|NA
TGCGCCAGCAGCTTTCAGGGGGCCGAGACTGAAGCTTTCTTT
CASSFQGAETEAFF
>TRBD2|TRBJ2-1|TRBV2|NA
TGTGCCGGCACGGGGGGGCCAGTTGATGAGCAGTTCTTC
CAGTGGPVDEQFF
>NA|TRBJ1-3|TRBV6-1|NA
TGTGCCAGTGGGCGGGGGACTATCTCTGGAAACACCATATATTTT
CASGRGTISGNTIYF
>TRBD1|TRBJ1-5|TRBV4-1|NA
TGCGCCAGCAGCCAAGACGACAGGGGCGATCTCCCCCAGCATTTT
CASSQDDRGDLPQHF
>TRBD1|TRBJ2-2|TRBV5-1|NA
TGCGCCAGCAGCCGCTCCCCCGGGACAGGGGGCACCGGGGAGCTGTTTTTT
CASSRSPGTGGTGELFF
>TRBD2|TRBJ2-3|TRBV2|NA
TGTGCCAGCAGTGAAATGGTAGCGGGAGGGAGCACAGATACGCAGTATTTT
CASSEMVAGGSTDTQYF
>NA|TRBJ1-1|TRBV6-4|NA
TGTGCCAGCAGTCGGGAAACGAACACTGAAGCTTTCTTT
CASSRETNTEAFF
>NA|TRBJ2-1|TRBV28|NA
TGTGCCAGCAGTGAACCGGCGGGACCTTACAATGAGCAGTTCTTC
CASSEPAGPYNEQFF
>TRBD2|TRBJ2-7|TRBV7-9|NA
TGTGCCAGCAGCTTTTCCTTGGAGCGGGAGTCCTACGAGCAGTACTTC
CASSFSLERESYEQYF
>NA|TRBJ1-4|TRBV5-1|NA
TGCGCCAGCAGCTTTAAAACTAATGAAAAACTGTTTTTT
CASSFKTNEKLFF
>TRBD1|TRBJ2-3|TRBV7-9|NA
TGTGCCAGCAGCTTAGCAATAGGGGACAGAAGCACAGATACGCAGTATTTT
CASSLAIGDRSTDTQYF
>TRBD1|TRBJ1-6|TRBV27|NA
TGTGCCAGCAGGCACCTCGGGACAGGGCTTAATTCACCCCTCCACTTT
CASRHLGTGLNSPLHF
>TRBD1|TRBJ1-3|TRBV6-1|NA
TGTGCCAGCAGTGATGGATATTGGCAACAGGGGGCTGGAAACACCATATATTTT
CASSDGYWQQGAGNTIYF
>NA|TRBJ1-2|TRBV14|NA
TGTGCCAGCAGCCAAGATCGACGGGATTATGGCTACACCTTC
CASSQDRRDYGYTF
>TRBD1|TRBJ1-5|TRBV28|NA
TGTGCCAGCAGTCAAGACAGGGGACAGCCCCAGCATTTT
CASSQDRGQPQHF
>TRBD2|TRBJ2-7|TRBV6-5|NA
TGTGCCAGCAGTTACCAGGCTAGCGGGAGCCACGAGCAGTACTTC
CASSYQASGSHEQYF
>NA|TRBJ1-1|TRBV30|few
TGTGCCTGGAGTTGGGAGGGGACCGTCACTGAAGCTTTCTTT
CAWSWEGTVTEAFF
>NA|TRBJ2-1|TRBV18|NA
TGTGCCAGCTCACCAGGGCTCGAGAATGAGCAGTTCTTC
CASSPGLENEQFF
>TRBD1|TRBJ2-7|TRBV6-1|NA
TGTGCCAGCAGCGATACAGGGGAGTACTTC
CASSDTGEYF
>NA|TRBJ1-1|TRBV2|NA
TGTGCCAGCAGTTCAGGGGTTGCCACTGAAGCTTTCTTT
CASSSGVATEAFF
>TRBD1|TRBJ2-1|TRBV18|NA
TGTGCCAGCTCAGCCGGGACAGGGGGCTACAATGAGCAGTTCTTC
CASSAGTGGYNEQFF
>NA|TRBJ2-7|TRBV14|NA
TGTGCCAGCAGCCCTCGGGTTTCCCCCCACGAGCAGTACTTC
CASSPRVSPHEQYF
>NA|TRBJ2-7|TRBV7-2|NA
TGTGCCAGCAGCTTAGTCGCCAGGGGCAACGAGCAGTACTTC
CASSLVARGNEQYF
>NA|TRBJ2-7|TRBV6-5|NA
TGTGCCAGCAGTTACTCGACAGACCCGGGCTACGAGCAGTACTTC
CASSYSTDPGYEQYF
>TRBD1|TRBJ1-1|TRBV5-4|NA
TGTGCCAGCAGCTCCTCCCTGGGACAGGGGGACGCCCTGGGGACTGAAGCTTTCTTT
CASSSSLGQGDALGTEAFF
>TRBD1|TRBJ1-6|TRBV30|NA
TGTGCCTGGGGACAGGGGAATTCACCCCTCCACTTT
CAWGQGNSPLHF